This T cell receptor beta chain was sequenced during a study of radiotherapy plus CTLA-4 blockade in lung cancer. Study results and caveats: Subsequent to radiotherapy plus ipilimumab, tumor-derived TCR clones underwent expansion in blood. Best predicting response, reportedly, were early blood T cell clone dynamics, with interferon-beta.

Libraries were prepared by immunoSEQ multiplex PCR; TCRdb keeps only in-frame clonotypes and omits some of them. The profile covers 75,000 to 95,000 clones, with 55% to 75% appearing a single time and 11% to 15% taken by the ten largest. The germline V and J ends were trimmed by 2 bases and 7 bases, with 8 bases remaining between them. In germline, CDR1 is LNHNV, CDR2 YYDKDF (reference sequence). The CDR3 consists of 13 residues. With respect to this clone: Its matching antigen is unknown.

CTLA-4 blockade using ipilimumab, together with focal radiation, was received by patients with chemo-refractory metastatic non-small-cell lung cancer. The rearrangement uses TRBV15 and TRBJ2-2; D is unclear. This receptor was taken from a human donor with non-small cell lung cancer that progressed on radiotherapy plus ipilimumab. The sequences come from peripheral blood, collected from a patient treated with radiotherapy plus ipilimumab. The CDR3 DNA follows: TGTGCCACCAGCAGACAGGTGGGCGGGGAGCTGTTTTTT. It yields the protein CATSRQVGGELFF.